These 25 T cell receptor beta chains came from one sample sequenced in a study of T cells in narcolepsy. Generated by immunoSEQ multiplex PCR, the TCRdb table keeps only in-frame clones and is missing some. In the table there are over 10,000 clones, about 89% of which are singletons. Specimen: CD45RA- memory CD4+ T cells from PBMCs. The receptors shown here come from a human donor with narcolepsy.

This clone was seen a single time. This chain links TRBV7-8 with TRBJ1-2; 7 bases match TRBD1. The CDR3 length is 15 residues. After removal of 3 bases from V and 7 bases from J, the junction contained 11 bases not matched to a gene. Germline V gives CDR1 SGHVS, CDR2 FQNEAQ. The DNA for the CDR3 is TGTGCCAGCAGCTTTCACCAGGGGGAGCAAGGTGGCTACACCTTC. This sequence encodes CASSFHQGEQGGYTF. Combining the CDR3 with reference TRBV7-8 and TRBJ1-2 gives the whole variable domain GAGVSQSPRYKVAKRGQDVALRCDPISGHVSLFWYQQALGQGPEFLTYFQNEAQLDKSGLPSDRFFAERPEGSVSTLKIQRTQQEDSAVYLCASSFHQGEQGGYTFGSGTRLTVV.

V gene TRBV18 combines with J gene TRBJ1-2; maybe TRBD1 (5 bases). Looked up from germline, CDR1 is KGHSH and CDR2 is LQKENI. The V gene lost 3 bases and the J gene lost 5 bases, with 13 bases spanning the gap. There are 14 residues in the CDR3. The CDR3 DNA reads TGTGCCAGCTCACCGAGTGGCAGGGCATATGGCTACACCTTC. This translates into CASSPSGRAYGYTF.

This rearrangement joins TRBV6-5 to TRBJ2-7; no definite D call. Trimming removed 3 bases at V and 0 bases at J, with 12 bases between. Germline CDR1 reads MNHEY; CDR2 reads SVGAGI. The CDR3 is 15 residues long. The CDR3 DNA reads TGTGCCAGCAGTTATTATCCCCCTAGCTCCTACGAGCAGTACTTC. Protein product: CASSYYPPSSYEQYF.

The table lists this clone with a few counts. This rearrangement joins TRBV29-1 to TRBJ2-2; 7 bases line up with TRBD1. The length of the CDR3 is 15 residues. Trimming cost V 4 bases and J 0 bases; bases outside gene matches: 5. Looked up from germline, CDR1 is SQVTM and CDR2 is ANQGSEA. The CDR3 protein is CSVGGDRTNTGELFF. CDR3 sequence (DNA): TGCAGCGTTGGAGGGGACAGAACGAACACCGGGGAGCTGTTTTTT.

V usage is TRBV5-1 and J usage is TRBJ2-7; 7 bases agree with TRBD1. V lost 2 bases and J lost 2; bases outside the gene matches: 7. This CDR3 region has 15 residues. Germline CDR1 and CDR2: SGHRS and YFSETQ. The CDR3 bases are TGCGCCAGCAGCTTTCAGCCGGGACAGCCCTACGAGCAGTACTTC. Amino acid sequence: CASSFQPGQPYEQYF.

The chain links TRBV2 to TRBJ2-1; TRBD2 agrees at 13 bases. Trimming cost V 5 bases and J 9 bases; bases outside gene matches: 4. Per germline, CDR1 SNHLY and CDR2 FYNNEI. The CDR3 length is 14 residues. The CDR3 spells CASSRTSGSGEQFF. CDR3 DNA: TGTGCCAGCAGTAGGACTAGCGGGAGTGGTGAGCAGTTCTTC.

The chain joins TRBV5-1 to TRBJ1-1; 10 nucleotides align to TRBD1. The CDR3 has 15 amino acids. Looked up from germline, CDR1 is SGHRS and CDR2 is YFSETQ. Unmatched junction bases numbered 5, after V lost 0 bases and J lost 6 bases. The CDR3 spells CASSLAGTGVAEAFF. The DNA for the CDR3 is TGCGCCAGCAGCTTGGCCGGGACAGGGGTGGCTGAAGCTTTCTTT.

This clone appeared a single time. The CDR3 is CASSSTDTQYF. The CDR3 region has the DNA TGTGCCAGCTCATCAACAGATACGCAGTATTTT. The rearrangement joins TRBV18 to TRBJ2-3; D gene uncertain. The CDR3 totals 11 residues. The V gene lost 5 bases and the J gene lost 3 bases, with 3 bases spanning the gap. Germline loops: CDR1 KGHSH, CDR2 LQKENI.

This clone was picked up one time. The rearrangement uses TRBV11-2 and TRBJ2-7, with TRBD2 as a possible D gene (6 bases). Germline V gives CDR1 SGHAT, CDR2 FQNNGV. The CDR3 consists of 14 residues. Trimming took off 1 base at V and 6 bases at J, with 13 bases between the two ends. CDR3 sequence (DNA): TGTGCCAGCAGCTTAGTTGGAGGGAAGGGCGAGCAGTACTTC. Protein: CASSLVGGKGEQYF.

The V gene is TRBV18, the J gene TRBJ2-5; D ambiguous. The J call could be wrong; TRBJ2-7 is a better fit for the DNA end. This CDR3 is built from 13 residues. CDR1 and CDR2 from the germline V gene are KGHSH and LQKENI. This CDR3 is CASSPSGTYEQYF. CDR3 nucleotides: TGTGCCAGCTCACCTTCAGGTACCTACGAGCAGTACTTC.

The chain links TRBV18 to TRBJ2-6; possible D gene TRBD2, 7 bases. The CDR3 is 17 amino acids. Germline V gene lookup returns CDR1 KGHSH and CDR2 LQKENI. With 3 bases removed from V and 4 bases from J, the gap between germline ends came to 16 bases. The CDR3 spells CASSPSGGGNGANVLTF. In nucleotides, the CDR3 is TGTGCCAGCTCACCCTCGGGCGGGGGCAACGGGGCCAACGTCCTGACTTTC.

The V call is TRBV6-1, the J call TRBJ2-5; 8 bases are shared with TRBD1. The CDR3 has 16 amino acids. V shed 2 bases, J shed 5 bases, and the junction held 10 bases outside the gene matches. Germline lookup yields CDR1 MNHNS and CDR2 SASEGT. CDR3: CASSEIRPGTGETQYF. The CDR3, as DNA: TGTGCCAGCAGTGAAATCCGACCCGGGACAGGCGAGACCCAGTACTTC.

Here the CDR3 DNA reads TGTGCCAGCAGACAAGACCGGGGGAGGGTTGAGCAGTTCTTC. Encoded protein: CASRQDRGRVEQFF. This chain connects TRBV7-9 to TRBJ2-1; TRBD2 aligns across 7 bases. This CDR3 has 14 residues. V shed 6 bases, J shed 9 bases, and the junction held 11 bases outside the gene matches. The germline V gene encodes CDR1 SEHNR and CDR2 FQNEAQ (reference sequence).

The chain uses TRBV28 and TRBJ2-5; D unresolved. Trimming removed 3 bases from V and 2 bases from J, with 7 bases in between. The CDR3 loop spans 13 amino acids. CDR1 is MDHEN and CDR2 is SYDVKM in the germline V gene. The CDR3 loop is CASSFGQQETQYF. CDR3 DNA: TGTGCCAGCAGTTTTGGGCAGCAAGAGACCCAGTACTTC.

CDR3 in amino acids: CASRQGSLAYEQYF. The CDR3 bases are TGTGCCAGCAGACAGGGATCCCTTGCCTACGAGCAGTACTTC. The rearrangement uses TRBV6-1 and TRBJ2-5, with D perhaps TRBD1 (6 bases). Near its end, the DNA agrees better with TRBJ2-7, so the J call may be wrong. Germline-derived CDR1 and CDR2 are MNHNS and SASEGT. The CDR3 is 14 residues long.

The chain joins TRBV5-1 to TRBJ2-5, with D possibly matching TRBD1 (5 bases). The length of the CDR3 is 14 residues. Trimming took off 5 bases at V and 7 bases at J, with 18 bases between the two ends. Germline V lookup: CDR1 SGHRS, CDR2 YFSETQ. CDR3 protein: CASRPPSGQGTQYF. The CDR3 DNA reads as TGCGCCAGCAGGCCCCCGTCCGGGCAGGGGACCCAGTACTTC.

This clone was seen a single time. The chain is built from TRBV6-1 and TRBJ1-1; possibly TRBD1 for D (6 bases). With 0 bases removed from V and 3 bases from J, the gap between germline ends came to 14 bases. The CDR3 is 16 residues long. The germline V gene has CDR1 MNHNS and CDR2 SASEGT. The CDR3 DNA reads TGTGCCAGCAGTGAAGCGCTGGGGGGGCTCGACACTGAAGCTTTCTTT. Amino acid sequence: CASSEALGGLDTEAFF.

The chain carries TRBV5-6 and TRBJ2-7, with 8 nucleotides matching TRBD2. This CDR3 is 17 amino acids long. Germline V gene sequence: CDR1 SGHDT, CDR2 YYEEEE. J gave up 3 bases and V 0 bases, and 11 bases lay outside the gene matches. CDR3 DNA sequence: TGTGCCAGCAGCTTGGGGTCCCTTACCGGGGGGGTCTACGAGCAGTACTTC. Translating gives CASSLGSLTGGVYEQYF.

V and J are TRBV6-5 and TRBJ1-1, with 9 bases fitting TRBD1. J gave up 4 bases and V 2 bases, and 8 bases lay outside the gene matches. Germline CDR1 is MNHEY and CDR2 is SVGAGI. The CDR3 has 16 amino acids. The CDR3 protein is CASSYGPQGARTEAFF. CDR3 DNA: TGTGCCAGCAGTTACGGCCCACAGGGGGCGCGCACTGAAGCTTTCTTT.

The rearrangement links TRBV6-5 to TRBJ2-1; tentatively, D is TRBD1 (6 bases). Per germline, CDR1 MNHEY and CDR2 SVGAGI. CDR3 size: 14 residues. Trimming removed 5 bases from V and 6 bases from J, with 14 bases in between. This chain's CDR3 is CASSAQGWANEQFF. In DNA, the CDR3 is TGTGCCAGCAGTGCACAGGGATGGGCCAATGAGCAGTTCTTC.

This clone was detected once. J is TRBJ1-5 and V is TRBV27, with D possibly being TRBD1 (6 bases). Germline V CDR1 and CDR2: MNHEY, SMNVEV (reference sequence). The V end was cut by 3 bases, the J end by 7 bases, with 10 bases between. The CDR3 is 13 residues long. CDR3 region: CASSLIRGQPQHF. The CDR3 DNA sequence: TGTGCCAGCAGTTTGATCAGGGGCCAGCCCCAGCATTTT.

This chain joins TRBV28 and TRBJ1-5; the D gene is possibly TRBD1 (5 bases). Germline CDR1 is MDHEN and CDR2 is SYDVKM. V was pared by 4 bases and J by 3 bases, with 10 bases between. The CDR3 has 14 residues. Here the CDR3 DNA reads TGTGCCAGCAGTTGGGGGGGTCTCAATCAGCCCCAGCATTTT. Translation gives CASSWGGLNQPQHF.

In nucleotides, the CDR3 is TGTGCCAGCAGTCCAACAGGGGGCGCCAGGGGTGACCAGCATTTT. Translating it yields CASSPTGGARGDQHF. The chain uses TRBV7-2 and TRBJ1-5, with TRBD1 identical over 9 bases. The CDR3 runs 15 residues. Germline assignment: CDR1 SGHTA and CDR2 FQGNSA. V shed 6 bases and J 12 bases; nucleotides not matched to a gene: 15.

The V and J genes are TRBV28 and TRBJ2-7; the D is unclear. The CDR3 contains 12 residues. Germline V gene sequence: CDR1 MDHEN, CDR2 SYDVKM. The V and J ends lost 4 bases and 7 bases respectively, with 11 bases between them. The CDR3 DNA sequence: TGTGCCAGCAGTTCGACCAGGTGGGAGCAGTACTTC. This translates into CASSSTRWEQYF.

V gene TRBV6-6 combines with J gene TRBJ1-1, with D hard to call. V was shortened by 5 bases and J by 1 base, with 8 bases between the two germline ends. Germline assignment: CDR1 MNHNY and CDR2 SVGAGI (reference sequence). The CDR3 has 13 residues. The CDR3 nucleotides are TGTGCCAGCAGTGGGCCGACGAACACTGAAGCTTTCTTT. The encoded protein is CASSGPTNTEAFF.